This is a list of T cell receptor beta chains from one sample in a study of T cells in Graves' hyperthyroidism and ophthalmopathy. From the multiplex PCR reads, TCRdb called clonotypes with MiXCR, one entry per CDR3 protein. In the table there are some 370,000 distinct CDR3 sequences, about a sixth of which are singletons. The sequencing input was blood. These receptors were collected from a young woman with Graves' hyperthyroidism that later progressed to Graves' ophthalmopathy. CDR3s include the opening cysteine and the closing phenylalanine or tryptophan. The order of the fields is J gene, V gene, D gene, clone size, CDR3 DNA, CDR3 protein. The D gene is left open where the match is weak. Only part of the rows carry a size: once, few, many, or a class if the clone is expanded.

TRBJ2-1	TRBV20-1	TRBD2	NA	TGCAGTGCTAGGACTAGCAGCTATCAATTCGAGCAGTTCTTC	CSARTSSYQFEQFF
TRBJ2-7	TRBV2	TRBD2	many	TGTGCCAGCACTTCTCCGGGACTAGCGGGGTGGAGCTCCTACGAGCAGTACTTC	CASTSPGLAGWSSYEQYF
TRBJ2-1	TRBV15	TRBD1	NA	TGTGCCACCAGCAGAGATCGGGACAGCTCCTACAATGAGCAGTTCTTC	CATSRDRDSSYNEQFF
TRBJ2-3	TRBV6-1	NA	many	TGTGCCAGCAGTGAAACAGTCACAGATACGCAGTATTTT	CASSETVTDTQYF
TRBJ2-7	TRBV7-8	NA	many	TGTGCCAGCAGCTCGGGGCACCGAGGAAGCTACGAGCAGTACTTC	CASSSGHRGSYEQYF
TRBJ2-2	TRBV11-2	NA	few	TGTGCCAGCAGCTTATCGCGGGACTGGGACACCGGGGAGCTGTTTTTT	CASSLSRDWDTGELFF
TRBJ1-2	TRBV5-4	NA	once	TGTGCCAGCAGCTTGTTTGACGGAATCTATGGCTACACCTTC	CASSLFDGIYGYTF
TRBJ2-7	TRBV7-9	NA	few	TGTGCCAGCGCTGGCGACCGCTACTTGTTCTACGAGCAGTACTTC	CASAGDRYLFYEQYF
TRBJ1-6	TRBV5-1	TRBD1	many	TGCGCCAGCAGCTGGACACAGGGGTTAAGGTCACCCCTCCACTTT	CASSWTQGLRSPLHF
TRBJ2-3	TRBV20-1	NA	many	TGCAGTGCCCCGGACCGGGGAGCTACGCAGTATTTT	CSAPDRGATQYF
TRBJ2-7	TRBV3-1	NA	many	TGTGCCAGCAGCCAAGAAAGCATCTTGGGCGAGCAGTACTTC	CASSQESILGEQYF
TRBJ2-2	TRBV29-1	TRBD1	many	TGCAGCGTTGGGACAGGTGGGAACACCGGGGAGCTGTTTTTT	CSVGTGGNTGELFF
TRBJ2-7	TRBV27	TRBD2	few	TGTGCCAGCAGGTCTAGCGGGGGGGCGCCCGAGCAGTACTTC	CASRSSGGAPEQYF
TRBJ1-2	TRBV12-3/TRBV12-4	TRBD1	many	TGTGCCAGCAGTGGTGGGACAGCAACCCACCCTTATGGCTACACCTTC	CASSGGTATHPYGYTF
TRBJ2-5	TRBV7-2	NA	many	TGTGCCAGCAGCTTACTAAACGGGAGAAAAGAGACCCAGTACTTC	CASSLLNGRKETQYF
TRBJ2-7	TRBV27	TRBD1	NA	TGTGCCAGCAGTTCCCGACAGGGTAGCTCCTACGAGCAGTACTTC	CASSSRQGSSYEQYF
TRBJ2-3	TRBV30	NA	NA	TGTGCCTGGAGCCTGCAGGGGATACACACAGATACGCAGTATTTT	CAWSLQGIHTDTQYF
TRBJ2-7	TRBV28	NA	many	TGTGCCAGCAGTTGGAACAGGGTCCCCTCCTACGAGCAGTACTTC	CASSWNRVPSYEQYF
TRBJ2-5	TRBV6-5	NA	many	TGTGCCAGCAGTTTAGGTGAAGAAGAGACCCAGTACTTC	CASSLGEEETQYF
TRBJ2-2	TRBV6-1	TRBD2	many	TGTGCCAGCAGACGTAGGACTAGCGGGGGGTATCTCACCGGGGAGCTGTTTTTT	CASRRRTSGGYLTGELFF
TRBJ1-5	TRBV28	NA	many	TGTGCCAGCAACTCGCCGGGTGGGGGTCAGCCCCAGCATTTT	CASNSPGGGQPQHF
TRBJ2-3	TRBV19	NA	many	TGTGCCAGTACCCCTCAGACAGCTAGCACAGATACGCAGTATTTT	CASTPQTASTDTQYF
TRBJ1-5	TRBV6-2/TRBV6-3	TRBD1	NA	TGTGCCAGCAGTTATATAAGGGACAGGGCCTATAGCAATCAGCCCCAGCATTTT	CASSYIRDRAYSNQPQHF
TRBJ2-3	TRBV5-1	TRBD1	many	TGCGCCAGCAGTTCTCCGGGACAGCAGTCGGAGTTCGCAGATACGCAGTATTTT	CASSSPGQQSEFADTQYF
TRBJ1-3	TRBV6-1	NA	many	TGTGCCAGCAGTCCGGACACCAACTCTGGAAACACCATATATTTT	CASSPDTNSGNTIYF
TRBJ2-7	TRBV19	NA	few	TGTGCCAGTAGATCAGGGTCCTATAGTGGCGAGCAGTACTTC	CASRSGSYSGEQYF
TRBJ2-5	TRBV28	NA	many	TGTGCCAGCAGTTGGACAGAGGACGAGACCCAGTACTTC	CASSWTEDETQYF
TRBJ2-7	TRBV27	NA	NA	TGTGCCAGCAGTTGGGTGGGAGTCCCCTACAATGAGCAGTACTTC	CASSWVGVPYNEQYF
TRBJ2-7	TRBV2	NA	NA	TGTGCCAGCAGTTTAACTACGCCCTACGAGCAGTACTTC	CASSLTTPYEQYF
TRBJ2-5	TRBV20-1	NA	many	TGCAGTGCGACCGGGACAATCCAAGAGACCCAGTACTTC	CSATGTIQETQYF
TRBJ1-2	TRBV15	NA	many	TGTGCCACCAGCAGAGATCTTACAGGGAGGGATGGCTACACCTTC	CATSRDLTGRDGYTF
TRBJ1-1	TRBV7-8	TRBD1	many	TGTGCCAGCAGCTCTTACAGGGGTAGTGACACTGAAGCTTTCTTT	CASSSYRGSDTEAFF
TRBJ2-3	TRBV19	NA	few	TGTACCAGTAGTATGCGGAGCACAGATACGCAGTATTTT	CTSSMRSTDTQYF
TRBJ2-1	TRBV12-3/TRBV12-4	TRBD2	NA	TGTGCCAGCACCTCAGGGGCTAGCGGGAGAAGTGAGCAGTTCTTC	CASTSGASGRSEQFF
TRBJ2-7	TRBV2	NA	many	TGTGCCAGCAGGGGGATAACCTACGAGCAGTACTTC	CASRGITYEQYF
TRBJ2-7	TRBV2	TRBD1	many	TGTGCCAGCAGCCGGACAGGGGGGTCCTACGAGCAGTACTTC	CASSRTGGSYEQYF
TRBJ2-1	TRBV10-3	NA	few	TGTGCCATCAGAGACGGACTTCACGAAGGTGAGCAGTTCTTC	CAIRDGLHEGEQFF
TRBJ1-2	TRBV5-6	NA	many	TGTGCCAGCAGCTTGGTGACACAGGGCGAGATTAATGGCTACACCTTC	CASSLVTQGEINGYTF
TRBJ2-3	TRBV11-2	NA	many	TGTGCCAGCAGCTTAGCAGGGGCGTTTAGCACAGATACGCAGTATTTT	CASSLAGAFSTDTQYF
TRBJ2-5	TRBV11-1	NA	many	TGTGCCAGCAGCTTATACCGTCCAGAAGAGACCCAGTACTTC	CASSLYRPEETQYF